This note documents a single T cell receptor (beta chain) sequence. Its specificity is unknown. The source of the sample is a study of cytomegalovirus exposure and HLA in healthy donors. Study results and limitations: Prediction of most subjects' HLA-A and HLA-B alleles by TCR beta sequences was reportedly accurate. Some V segments, TRBV6-2 and TRBV6-3 among them, were indistinguishable and were therefore excluded. Most TCRs appeared rarely, but some public TCRs recurred in many donors.

All the people who gave samples were healthy bone marrow donors. V trimming: 1 base; J trimming: 5 bases; junction bases outside the gene matches: 8. Germline CDR1 is SEHNR and CDR2 is FQNEAQ (reference sequence). The CDR3 is made up of 15 amino acids. Both 60 Vbeta primers and 13 Jbeta primers went into the PCR. Assay: immunoSEQ multiplex PCR; the TCRdb copy retains only in-frame clones and omits some. Recorded for this sample: approximately 34,000 clones. The sample was PBMCs. The V gene is TRBV7-9, the J gene TRBJ2-7, with 7 bases fitting TRBD2. The sequence came from a woman aged 40 to 50 in good health and CMV-seropositive. The CDR3 here is CASSLVGRGLHEQYF. In DNA, the CDR3 is TGTGCCAGCAGCTTAGTGGGGAGGGGACTCCACGAGCAGTACTTC.